Below, 25 T cell receptor beta chains from the same sample are listed, as sequenced in a study of cytomegalovirus exposure and HLA in healthy donors. It was with 60 Vbeta and 13 Jbeta primers that the PCR ran. This table comes from immunoSEQ multiplex PCR, and its TCRdb copy is limited to in-frame clones, with some not included. Here the sample spans fewer than 250,000 clones, 80% to 90% being singletons. Material for sequencing was PBMCs. All receptors come from a man aged 25-45 years in good health and CMV-seronegative.

This chain joins TRBV27 and TRBJ2-3; the D gene is possibly TRBD2 (5 bases). Trimming took 7 bases from V and 3 from J, leaving 17 bases between them. CDR3 length equals 15 residues. The germline gives CDR1 MNHEY, CDR2 SMNVEV (reference sequence). CDR3 residues: CASNTGNLRTDTQYF. CDR3 nucleotides: TGTGCCAGCAACACGGGGAATTTAAGAACAGATACGCAGTATTTT.

The chain joins TRBV28 to TRBJ1-5, with 8 bases that match TRBD1. CDR3 length: 15 residues. V gave up 5 bases and J gave up 1 base; unmatched junction bases: 4. The germline V gene has CDR1 MDHEN and CDR2 SYDVKM. CDR3 sequence (DNA): TGTGCCAGCAGTATCCAGGGGGCAAGCAATCAGCCCCAGCATTTT. Its translation is CASSIQGASNQPQHF.

The J gene is TRBJ2-5, the V gene TRBV6-6; TRBD1 is a possible D gene (6 bases). Gene TRBJ2-7 matches the end of the DNA better, so the J call may be wrong. Germline assignment: CDR1 MNHNY and CDR2 SVGAGI (reference sequence). The CDR3 covers 12 residues. The CDR3 DNA reads as TGTGCCAGCAGCAGGGACACGTACGAGCAGTACTTC. Translated: CASSRDTYEQYF.

The chain has TRBV6-5 and TRBJ1-5; no clear D gene. Trimming cost V 4 bases and J 0 bases, with 10 bases left between them. CDR1 and CDR2 (germline): MNHEY, SVGAGI. The CDR3 is 15 residues long. In DNA form, the CDR3 reads TGTGCCAGCAGTTTAGCGGGCAATAGCAATCAGCCCCAGCATTTT. Translated: CASSLAGNSNQPQHF.

This clone showed up just once. The chain is built from TRBV6-5 and TRBJ1-1; D ambiguous. V was shortened by 6 bases and J by 3 bases, with 11 bases between the two germline ends. The germline V gene encodes CDR1 MNHEY and CDR2 SVGAGI. The CDR3 spans 13 residues. The CDR3 DNA sequence: TGTGCCAGCAGGGTCCGGGATCACACTGAAGCTTTCTTT. As protein: CASRVRDHTEAFF.

The chain has TRBV4-3 and TRBJ1-5, with TRBD1 matching 8 bases. The CDR3 runs 14 residues. Germline assignment: CDR1 LGHNA and CDR2 YSLEER. Trimming took 2 bases from V and 6 from J; bases not matched to a gene: 3. The CDR3 bases are TGCGCCAGCAGCCAACGGACAGGGAGTCAGCCCCAGCATTTT. Residues: CASSQRTGSQPQHF.

This clone was detected only once. The chain couples TRBV11-2 to TRBJ2-5; D perhaps matches TRBD2 (5 bases). This CDR3 has 17 residues. The ends were cut back, 1 base at V and 5 bases at J, with 20 bases in the middle. The germline V gene has CDR1 SGHAT and CDR2 FQNNGV. The CDR3 region has the DNA TGTGCCAGCAGCTTAGGAGTACTCCCCACGGGGTCTGAGACCCAGTACTTC. Amino acids: CASSLGVLPTGSETQYF.

The chain links TRBV28 to TRBJ2-7, with 15 bases matching TRBD2. In germline, CDR1 is MDHEN, CDR2 SYDVKM. J gave up 4 bases and V 4 bases, and 20 bases lay outside the gene matches. This CDR3 spans 21 amino acids. CDR3 protein: CASSSPTGFGGLAGGLYEQYF. CDR3 nucleotide sequence: TGTGCCAGCAGTTCCCCGACGGGATTTGGAGGACTAGCGGGGGGGCTTTACGAGCAGTACTTC.

The chain carries TRBV4-2 and TRBJ2-5, with 7 bases identical to TRBD2. Germline values: CDR1 LGHNA, CDR2 YNFKEQ. The CDR3 is 16 residues long. Losses at the gene ends were 1 base for V and 5 bases for J; bases not matched to a gene: 10. CDR3 bases: TGTGCCAGCAGCCAAGCGGGGGGAGCAGTGGGGGAGACCCAGTACTTC. Encoded protein: CASSQAGGAVGETQYF.

The gene calls are TRBV5-1 and TRBJ2-1; 8 bases line up with TRBD1. The length of the CDR3 is 12 residues. Losses at the gene ends were 3 bases for V and 12 bases for J; bases not matched to a gene: 5. CDR1 and CDR2 (germline): SGHRS, YFSETQ. The CDR3 DNA follows: TGCGCCAGCAGCTCAGACAGGGGTAGGCAGTTCTTC. The encoded protein is CASSSDRGRQFF.

This chain connects TRBV9 to TRBJ2-1; the D gene is possibly TRBD2 (7 bases). Germline loops: CDR1 SGDLS, CDR2 YYNGEE. V lost 3 bases, J lost 5 bases, and 9 bases lay in between. The CDR3 runs 13 residues. CDR3 region: CASSEGGHNEQFF. The CDR3 DNA follows: TGTGCCAGCAGCGAGGGGGGGCACAATGAGCAGTTCTTC.

The chain joins TRBV7-2 to TRBJ1-6, with 7 nucleotides matching TRBD1. CDR1 is SGHTA and CDR2 is FQGNSA in the germline V gene. CDR3 size: 16 residues. The trim removed 0 bases at V and 5 bases at J, leaving 4 bases unmatched. This CDR3 is CASSLAWGQNNSPLHF. The CDR3 bases are TGTGCCAGCAGCTTAGCGTGGGGACAGAATAATTCACCCCTCCACTTT. Using reference TRBV7-2 and TRBJ1-6 for the parts outside the CDR3, the full variable domain is GAGVSQSPSNKVTEKGKDVELRCDPISGHTALYWYRQSLGQGLEFLIYFQGNSAPDKSGLPSDRFSAERTGGSVSTLTIQRTQQEDSAVYLCASSLAWGQNNSPLHFGNGTRLTVT.

The J gene is TRBJ2-5, the V gene TRBV13, with D possibly matching TRBD1 (6 bases). Germline CDR1 reads PRHDT; CDR2 reads FYEKMQ (reference sequence). V shed 4 bases and J shed 0 bases, with 12 bases lying between them. The CDR3 consists of 15 residues. CDR3 bases: TGTGCCAGCAGCTCCTCGGACAGAAACCAAGAGACCCAGTACTTC. Its protein product is CASSSSDRNQETQYF. Looking up the rest from reference TRBV13 and TRBJ2-5 gives the full variable domain: AAGVIQSPRHLIKEKRETATLKCYPIPRHDTVYWYQQGPGQDPQFLISFYEKMQSDKGSIPDRFSAQQFSDYHSELNMSSLELGDSALYFCASSSSDRNQETQYFGPGTRLLVL.

This clone was seen more than once but under ten times. V usage is TRBV6-1 and J usage is TRBJ1-5; D remains ambiguous. The ends were cut back, 7 bases at V and 4 bases at J, with 14 bases in the middle. The CDR3 length is 14 residues. The germline V gene encodes CDR1 MNHNS and CDR2 SASEGT. The CDR3 coding sequence is TGTGCCAGCAAGTTAAGGAGCAGTAATCAGCCCCAGCATTTT. Amino acids: CASKLRSSNQPQHF.

The rearrangement uses TRBV18 and TRBJ2-3; 12 bases map to TRBD2. Germline CDR1 KGHSH, CDR2 LQKENI. Losses at the gene ends were 5 bases for V and 3 bases for J; bases not matched to a gene: 6. There are 16 residues in the CDR3. The DNA for the CDR3 is TGTGCCAGCTCATGGACTAGCGGGACGCATACAGATACGCAGTATTTT. This encodes CASSWTSGTHTDTQYF.

The chain carries TRBV5-4 and TRBJ1-1, with TRBD1 identical over 7 bases. This CDR3 spans 14 amino acids. CDR1 SGHNT and CDR2 YYREEE come from the germline V gene (reference sequence). With 3 bases clipped from V and 6 bases from J, the junction kept 8 bases outside the gene matches. CDR3 nucleotide sequence: TGTGCCAGCAGCTATAGACAGGGTCGCGCTGAAGCTTTCTTT. The encoded protein is CASSYRQGRAEAFF.

The chain joins TRBV6-6 to TRBJ2-3; D unclear. Germline V gene sequence: CDR1 MNHNY, CDR2 SVGAGI (reference sequence). Trimming pared 5 bases from V and 3 bases from J, leaving 3 bases between. This CDR3 comprises 11 residues. The CDR3 region is CASSLTDTQYF. The CDR3 bases are TGTGCCAGCAGTCTTACAGATACGCAGTATTTT.

This clone was recorded a few times. V usage is TRBV6-1 and J usage is TRBJ1-2, with D tentatively TRBD1 (6 bases). CDR3 length equals 17 residues. Trimming left V 2 bases short and J 5 bases short, with 21 bases between. The germline CDR1 and CDR2 sequences are MNHNS and SASEGT. The CDR3 sequence: CASSEYVRDLGGYGYTF. The DNA for the CDR3 is TGTGCCAGCAGTGAATACGTCCGGGACCTAGGGGGATATGGCTACACCTTC.

The chain couples TRBV28 to TRBJ2-1; 7 nucleotides align to TRBD2. Germline V gene data show CDR1 as MDHEN and CDR2 as SYDVKM. This CDR3 has 14 residues. V lost 2 bases to trimming and J lost 3 bases; unmatched junction nucleotides: 1. The CDR3 here is CASSLTSDYNEQFF. CDR3 nucleotides: TGTGCCAGCAGTTTAACTAGCGACTACAATGAGCAGTTCTTC. The full variable domain, rest sourced from reference TRBV28 and TRBJ2-1, is DVKVTQSSRYLVKRTGEKVFLECVQDMDHENMFWYRQDPGLGLRLIYFSYDVKMKEKGDIPEGYSVSREKKERFSLILESASTNQTSMYLCASSLTSDYNEQFFGPGTRLTVL.

This sequence joins TRBV28 and TRBJ1-3; 7 bases are shared with TRBD1. Trimming removed 5 bases from V and 4 bases from J; junction bases left unmatched: 8. CDR3 length: 15 residues. In germline, CDR1 is MDHEN, CDR2 SYDVKM. The chain's CDR3 is CASSPQGVVGNTIYF. In DNA, the CDR3 is TGTGCCAGCAGTCCTCAGGGGGTAGTCGGAAACACCATATATTTT.

The rearrangement links TRBV4-3 to TRBJ2-7; the D gene is possibly TRBD1 (5 bases). The CDR3 length is 15 residues. Germline V gives CDR1 LGHNA, CDR2 YSLEER. Deletions cut 0 bases from V and 0 bases from J, with 9 bases between. The CDR3 protein is CASSQDARDSYEQYF. In nucleotides, the CDR3 is TGCGCCAGCAGCCAAGATGCCAGGGACTCCTACGAGCAGTACTTC.

This rearrangement joins TRBV5-1 to TRBJ1-5, with a tentative D call TRBD1 (6 bases). Trimming stripped 0 bases from V and 7 bases from J, with 11 bases between. The length of the CDR3 is 14 residues. Per the germline V gene, CDR1 is SGHRS and CDR2 is YFSETQ. The CDR3 here is CASSLEGGGQPQHF. In nucleotides, the CDR3 is TGCGCCAGCAGCTTGGAAGGGGGTGGGCAGCCCCAGCATTTT.

This chain connects TRBV19 to TRBJ2-2, with TRBD1 as a possible D gene (5 bases). Trimming took 4 bases from V and 9 from J, leaving 24 bases between them. The germline gives CDR1 LNHDA, CDR2 SQIVND (reference sequence). The CDR3 covers 17 residues. For the CDR3, the DNA is TGTGCCAGTAGTAGGGGCCTCAGGGCCGAGCAAGCACGGGAGCTGTTTTTT. Encoded protein: CASSRGLRAEQARELFF.

The chain joins TRBV4-2 to TRBJ2-1; the match to TRBD2 covers 11 bases. The V gene's germline CDR1 is LGHNA and CDR2 YNFKEQ. There are 16 residues in the CDR3. V lost 0 bases and J lost 8; bases outside the gene matches: 6. Written as DNA, the CDR3 is TGTGCCAGCAGCCAAGAATTAGCGGGGGGGCGGGATGAGCAGTTCTTC. It yields the protein CASSQELAGGRDEQFF.

The CDR3, as DNA: TGTGCCAGCAGTGAAGCGAGGGTAACATACGAGCAGTACTTC. It encodes CASSEARVTYEQYF. This chain connects TRBV2 to TRBJ2-5; D perhaps matches TRBD2 (5 bases). The J call may be incorrect, as the DNA end agrees better with TRBJ2-7. Germline CDR1 and CDR2: SNHLY and FYNNEI. The CDR3 runs to 14 residues.